This T cell receptor (beta chain) is from a study of cytomegalovirus exposure and HLA in healthy donors. The study's findings and limits: The productive fraction for most TCR beta V segments was about 90% or about 30% in an earlier analysis.

A multiplex PCR was run with 60 Vbeta primers and 13 Jbeta primers. Here immunoSEQ multiplex PCR was the method, and the copy in TCRdb shows in-frame clones only, minus some. The sample carries about 110,000 clones, more than 75% recorded once. A single count supports this clone. What it recognizes is unknown. The ends were cut back, 5 bases at V and 6 bases at J, with 16 bases in the middle. This CDR3 has 14 amino acids. Germline V lookup: CDR1 SEHNR, CDR2 FQNEAQ (reference sequence). The chain uses TRBV7-9 and TRBJ1-2; tentative D call: TRBD1 (6 bases). This clonotype was obtained from a man aged 40-49 years in good health and CMV-seronegative. Source material: PBMCs. The CDR3 here is CASSPGQIPHGYTF. CDR3 in DNA: TGTGCCAGCAGCCCCGGACAGATCCCCCATGGCTACACCTTC.